The present TCR beta chain was sequenced within a study of cytomegalovirus exposure and HLA in healthy donors. Findings and caveats of the study: At a 0.05 false discovery rate, a later analysis found some 17,000 TCR beta sequences to be associated with HLA alleles. As a later analysis showed, several of the most significant clusters appeared to be linked to common viral pathogens.

A multiplex PCR was run with 60 Vbeta primers and 13 Jbeta primers. Assay: immunoSEQ multiplex PCR; the TCRdb copy retains only in-frame clones and omits some. The sample consists of approximately 150,000 clones, roughly 80% of them appearing once. Details on this clone: What it binds is not known.

Sequenced input: PBMCs. The sequence derives from a young man in good health and CMV-seropositive.

This chain's CDR3 is CASSVAASGRVGYEQYF. Written as DNA, the CDR3 is TGTGCCAGCAGCGTAGCCGCTAGCGGGAGGGTCGGCTACGAGCAGTACTTC. The chain has TRBV9 and TRBJ2-7; 12 positions match TRBD2. V shed 0 bases and J 3 bases; nucleotides not matched to a gene: 7. The CDR3 covers 17 residues. CDR1 is SGDLS, CDR2 YYNGEE, per germline.